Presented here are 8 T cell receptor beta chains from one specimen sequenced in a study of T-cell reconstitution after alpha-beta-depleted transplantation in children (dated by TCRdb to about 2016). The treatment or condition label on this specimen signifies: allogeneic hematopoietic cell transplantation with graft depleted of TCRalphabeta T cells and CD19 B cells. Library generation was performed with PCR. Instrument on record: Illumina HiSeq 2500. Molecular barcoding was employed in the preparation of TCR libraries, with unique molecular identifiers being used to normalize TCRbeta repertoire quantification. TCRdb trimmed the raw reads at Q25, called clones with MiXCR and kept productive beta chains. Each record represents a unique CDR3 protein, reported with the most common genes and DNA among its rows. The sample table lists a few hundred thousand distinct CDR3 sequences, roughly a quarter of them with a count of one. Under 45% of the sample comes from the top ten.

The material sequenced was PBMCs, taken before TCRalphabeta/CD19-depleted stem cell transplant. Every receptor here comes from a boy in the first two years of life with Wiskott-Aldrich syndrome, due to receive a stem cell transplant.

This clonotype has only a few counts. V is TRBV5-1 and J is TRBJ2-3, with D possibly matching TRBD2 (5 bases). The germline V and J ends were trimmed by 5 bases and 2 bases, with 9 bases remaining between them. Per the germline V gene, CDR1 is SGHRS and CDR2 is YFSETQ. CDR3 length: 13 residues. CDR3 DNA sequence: TGCGCCAGCAGTGGAGGAACCACAGATACGCAGTATTTT. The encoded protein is CASSGGTTDTQYF. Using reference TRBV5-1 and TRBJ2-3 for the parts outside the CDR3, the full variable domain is KAGVTQTPRYLIKTRGQQVTLSCSPISGHRSVSWYQQTPGQGLQFLFEYFSETQRNKGNFPGRFSGRQFSNSRSEMNVSTLELGDSALYLCASSGGTTDTQYFGPGTRLTVL.

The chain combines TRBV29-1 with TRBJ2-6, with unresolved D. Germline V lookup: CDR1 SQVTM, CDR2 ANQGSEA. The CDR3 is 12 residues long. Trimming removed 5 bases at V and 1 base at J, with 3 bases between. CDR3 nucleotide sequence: TGCAGCGTTAAATCTGGGGCCAACGTCCTGACTTTC. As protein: CSVKSGANVLTF. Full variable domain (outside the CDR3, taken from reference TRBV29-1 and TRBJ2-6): SAVISQKPSRDICQRGTSLTIQCQVDSQVTMMFWYRQQPGQSLTLIATANQGSEATYESGFVIDKFPISRPNLTFSTLTVSNMSPEDSSIYLCSVKSGANVLTFGAGSRLTVL.

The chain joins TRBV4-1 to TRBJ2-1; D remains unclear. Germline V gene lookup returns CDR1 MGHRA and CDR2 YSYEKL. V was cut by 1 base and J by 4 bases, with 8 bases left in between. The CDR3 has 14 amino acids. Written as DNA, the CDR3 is TGCGCCAGCAGCCAAGTAAACGGTTACAATGAGCAGTTCTTC. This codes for CASSQVNGYNEQFF.

The CDR3, as DNA: TGCAGCGCCGAGGTCCCGTCTTACACAGATACGCAGTATTTT. Protein product: CSAEVPSYTDTQYF. The rearrangement joins TRBV29-1 to TRBJ2-3, with D unclear. V was shortened by 7 bases and J by 2 bases, with 16 bases between the two germline ends. From germline, CDR1 is SQVTM and CDR2 ANQGSEA. The CDR3 runs 14 residues.

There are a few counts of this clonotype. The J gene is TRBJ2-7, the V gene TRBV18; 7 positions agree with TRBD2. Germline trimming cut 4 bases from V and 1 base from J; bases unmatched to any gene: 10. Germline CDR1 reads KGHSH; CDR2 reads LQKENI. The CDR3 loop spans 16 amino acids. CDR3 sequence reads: CASSRTTSSLSYEQYF. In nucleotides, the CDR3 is TGTGCCAGCTCACGTACGACTAGCTCGCTATCCTACGAGCAGTACTTC.

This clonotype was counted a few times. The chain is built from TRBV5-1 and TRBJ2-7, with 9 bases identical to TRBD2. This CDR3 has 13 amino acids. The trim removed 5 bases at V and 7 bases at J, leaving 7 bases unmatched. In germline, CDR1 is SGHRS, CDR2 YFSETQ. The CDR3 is CASRSPAGGEQYF. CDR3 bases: TGCGCCAGCAGGAGCCCAGCGGGAGGAGAGCAGTACTTC.

CDR3 sequence (DNA): TGTGCCAGCAGCCAAGGCGGCCGCTCCTACGAGCAGTACTTC. Its translation: CASSQGGRSYEQYF. The chain is built from TRBV4-2 and TRBJ2-7; D gene unclear. Germline CDR1 is LGHNA and CDR2 is YNFKEQ. Trimming stripped 1 base from V and 0 bases from J, with 7 bases between. The CDR3 is made up of 14 amino acids.

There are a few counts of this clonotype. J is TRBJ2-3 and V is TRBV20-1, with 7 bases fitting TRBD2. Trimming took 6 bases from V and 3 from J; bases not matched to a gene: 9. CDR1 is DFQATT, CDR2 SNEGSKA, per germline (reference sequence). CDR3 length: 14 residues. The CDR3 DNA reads TGCAGTGCCTATCTAGCGGCGTATACAGATACGCAGTATTTT. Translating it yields CSAYLAAYTDTQYF.